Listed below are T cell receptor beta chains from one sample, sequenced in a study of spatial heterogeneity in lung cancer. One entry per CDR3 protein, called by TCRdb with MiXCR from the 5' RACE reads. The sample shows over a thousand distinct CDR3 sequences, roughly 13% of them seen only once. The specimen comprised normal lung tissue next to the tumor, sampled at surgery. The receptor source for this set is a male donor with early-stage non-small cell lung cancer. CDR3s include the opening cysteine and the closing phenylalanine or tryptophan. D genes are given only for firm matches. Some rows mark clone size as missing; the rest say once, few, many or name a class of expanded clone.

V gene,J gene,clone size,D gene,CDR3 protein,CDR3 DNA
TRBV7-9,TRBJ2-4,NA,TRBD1,CASSPGQGATGNIQYF,TGTGCCAGCAGCCCCGGGCAGGGGGCGACGGGGAACATTCAGTACTTC
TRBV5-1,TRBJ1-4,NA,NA,CASSPDPSTGEKLFF,TGCGCCAGCAGTCCGGACCCCAGCACGGGTGAAAAACTGTTTTTT
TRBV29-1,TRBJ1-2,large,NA,CSVDGGARANYGYTF,TGCAGCGTTGATGGAGGAGCCAGAGCTAACTATGGCTACACCTTC
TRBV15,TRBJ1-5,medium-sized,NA,CATSRDAVLSNQPQHF,TGTGCCACCAGCAGAGATGCGGTACTTAGCAATCAGCCCCAGCATTTT
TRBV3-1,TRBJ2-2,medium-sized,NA,CASSHPGEAGELFF,TGTGCCAGCAGCCATCCAGGGGAAGCCGGGGAGCTGTTTTTT
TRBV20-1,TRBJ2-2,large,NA,CSARAPSGNTGELFF,TGCAGTGCTAGGGCTCCTAGTGGTAACACCGGGGAGCTGTTTTTT
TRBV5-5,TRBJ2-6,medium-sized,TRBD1,CASSLTGGRSGANVLTF,TGTGCCAGCAGCTTGACAGGGGGGAGATCTGGGGCCAACGTCCTGACTTTC
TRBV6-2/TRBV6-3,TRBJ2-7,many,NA,CASSYRESGAYEQYF,TGTGCCAGCAGTTACCGAGAATCAGGGGCGTACGAGCAGTACTTC
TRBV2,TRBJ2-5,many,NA,CASKKEETQYF,TGTGCCAGCAAAAAGGAAGAGACCCAGTACTTC
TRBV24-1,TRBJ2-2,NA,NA,CVTSGMATGELFF,TGTGTCACCAGTGGTATGGCCACCGGGGAGCTGTTTTTT
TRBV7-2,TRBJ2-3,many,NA,CASSFSSTDTQYF,TGTGCCAGCAGCTTCAGCAGCACAGATACGCAGTATTTT
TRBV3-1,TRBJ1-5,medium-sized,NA,CASSQDGGFQPQHF,TGTGCCAGCAGCCAAGATGGGGGTTTTCAGCCCCAGCATTTT
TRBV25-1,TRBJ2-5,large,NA,CASSGRTAGETQYF,TGTGCCAGCAGCGGCCGGACTGCTGGGGAGACCCAGTACTTC
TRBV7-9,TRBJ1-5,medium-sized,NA,CASSLGGRRGQPQHF,TGTGCCAGCAGCTTAGGGGGACGCCGGGGCCAGCCCCAGCATTTT
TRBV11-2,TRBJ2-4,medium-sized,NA,CASSLGSLAKNIQYF,TGTGCCAGCAGCTTAGGCAGTCTAGCCAAAAACATTCAGTACTTC
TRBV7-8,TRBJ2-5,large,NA,CASSQSLKETQYF,TGTGCCAGCAGCCAAAGTCTCAAAGAGACCCAGTACTTC
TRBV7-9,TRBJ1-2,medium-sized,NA,CASGGTGKYGYTF,TGTGCCAGCGGTGGAACAGGGAAGTATGGCTACACCTTC
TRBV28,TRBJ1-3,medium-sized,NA,CASSLGPGGGRSGNTIYF,TGTGCCAGCAGTTTAGGCCCTGGGGGGGGGCGTTCTGGAAACACCATATATTTT
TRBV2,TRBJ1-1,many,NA,CASRADRNTEAFF,TGTGCCAGCAGGGCCGACAGGAACACTGAAGCTTTCTTT
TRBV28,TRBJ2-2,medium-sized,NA,CASSLFLTGELFF,TGTGCCAGCAGTTTATTCCTCACCGGGGAGCTGTTTTTT
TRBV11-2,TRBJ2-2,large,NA,CASSLDGGNTGELFF,TGTGCCAGCAGCTTAGACGGCGGCAACACCGGGGAGCTGTTTTTT
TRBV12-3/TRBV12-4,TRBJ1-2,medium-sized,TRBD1,CASSQDRWRGYTF,TGTGCCAGCAGCCAGGACAGGTGGCGTGGCTACACCTTC
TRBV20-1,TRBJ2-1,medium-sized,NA,CSASGPGRYYNEQFF,TGCAGTGCTAGCGGGCCGGGACGGTACTACAATGAGCAGTTCTTC
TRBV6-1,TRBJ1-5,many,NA,CASSEVEGRDQPQHF,TGTGCCAGCAGTGAAGTTGAGGGGCGCGATCAGCCCCAGCATTTT
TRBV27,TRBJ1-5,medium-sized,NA,CASATQGRQPQHF,TGTGCCAGCGCAACACAGGGTAGGCAGCCCCAGCATTTT
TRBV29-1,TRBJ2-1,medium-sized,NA,CSVVTGNEQFF,TGCAGCGTTGTGACCGGCAATGAGCAGTTCTTC
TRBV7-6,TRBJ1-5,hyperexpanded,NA,CASSLGGFNQPQHF,TGTGCCAGCAGCTTAGGGGGTTTCAATCAGCCCCAGCATTTT
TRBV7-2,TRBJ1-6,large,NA,CASSLLGYNSPLHF,TGTGCCAGCAGCTTATTAGGATATAATTCACCCCTCCACTTT
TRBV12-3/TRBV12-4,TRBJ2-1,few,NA,CASRTAGNNEQFF,TGTGCCAGCCGCACCGCCGGGAACAATGAGCAGTTCTTC
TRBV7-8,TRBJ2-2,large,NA,CASSLRDAGHTTGELFF,TGTGCCAGCAGCTTAAGGGATGCGGGACACACTACCGGGGAGCTGTTTTTT
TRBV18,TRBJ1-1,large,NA,CASSLQGGTEAFF,TGTGCCAGCTCGCTACAGGGAGGCACTGAAGCTTTCTTT
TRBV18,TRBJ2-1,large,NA,CASSPEGLSYNEQFF,TGTGCCAGCTCACCAGAGGGGCTTTCCTACAATGAGCAGTTCTTC
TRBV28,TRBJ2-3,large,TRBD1,CASGTGEGTDTQYF,TGTGCCAGCGGGACAGGGGAAGGGACAGATACGCAGTATTTT
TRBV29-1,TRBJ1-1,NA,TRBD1,CSAGGTVNWNTEAFF,TGCAGCGCCGGGGGGACAGTGAATTGGAACACTGAAGCTTTCTTT
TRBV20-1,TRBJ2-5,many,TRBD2,CSALRTSEETQYF,TGCAGTGCTCTACGGACTAGCGAAGAGACCCAGTACTTC
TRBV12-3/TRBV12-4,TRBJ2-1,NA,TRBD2,CASRRTSGYNEQFF,TGTGCCAGCAGGCGGACTAGCGGATACAATGAGCAGTTCTTC
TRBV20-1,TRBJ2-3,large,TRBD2,CSARDPNGGTDTQYF,TGCAGTGCTAGAGATCCTAACGGGGGGACAGATACGCAGTATTTT
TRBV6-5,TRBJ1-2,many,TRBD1,CASSLTGTGGGYTF,TGTGCCAGCAGTCTAACCGGGACAGGAGGTGGCTACACCTTC
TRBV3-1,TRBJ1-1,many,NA,CASSQGPEGTEAFF,TGTGCCAGCAGCCAGGGACCCGAGGGGACTGAAGCTTTCTTT
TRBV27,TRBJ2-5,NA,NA,CASISGETQYF,TGTGCCAGCATCTCAGGGGAGACCCAGTACTTC
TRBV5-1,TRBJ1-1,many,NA,CASSLDRSNTEAFF,TGCGCCAGCAGCTTGGATCGGTCGAACACTGAAGCTTTCTTT
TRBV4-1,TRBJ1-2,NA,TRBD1,CASSQTQGNYGYTF,TGCGCCAGCAGCCAAACACAGGGGAACTATGGCTACACCTTC
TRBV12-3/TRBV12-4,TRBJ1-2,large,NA,CASSSGQASYGYTF,TGTGCCAGCAGCTCGGGACAAGCCTCCTATGGCTACACCTTC
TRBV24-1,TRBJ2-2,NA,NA,CATSEGAGYTGELFF,TGTGCCACCAGTGAAGGGGCGGGATACACCGGGGAGCTGTTTTTT
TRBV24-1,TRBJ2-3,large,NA,CATSDPPTSPSTDTQYF,TGTGCCACCAGTGACCCCCCCACCTCACCTAGCACAGATACGCAGTATTTT
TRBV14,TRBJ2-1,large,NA,CASSQVFQTSSYNEQFF,TGTGCCAGCAGCCAAGTCTTCCAAACCAGCTCCTACAATGAGCAGTTCTTC
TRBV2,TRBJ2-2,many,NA,CASRTGNTGELFF,TGTGCCAGCAGGACAGGGAACACCGGGGAGCTGTTTTTT
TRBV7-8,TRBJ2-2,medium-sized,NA,CASSGLSGHTSGELFF,TGTGCCAGCAGCGGTCTATCCGGTCACACAAGCGGGGAGCTGTTTTTT
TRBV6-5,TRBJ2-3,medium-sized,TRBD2,CASSGGAWTDTQYF,TGTGCCAGCAGCGGGGGGGCCTGGACAGATACGCAGTATTTT
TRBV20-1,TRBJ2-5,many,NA,CSARDLWGATQETQYF,TGCAGTGCTAGAGATCTTTGGGGGGCTACACAAGAGACCCAGTACTTC
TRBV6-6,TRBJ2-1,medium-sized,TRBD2,CASSSRGGADHF,TGTGCCAGCAGTTCACGCGGGGGGGCCGATCACTTC
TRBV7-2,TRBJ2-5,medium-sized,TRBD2,CASSLSSGEGETQYF,TGTGCCAGCAGCTTGTCAAGCGGGGAGGGAGAGACCCAGTACTTC
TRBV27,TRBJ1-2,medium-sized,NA,CASRDPLLNYGYTF,TGTGCCAGCAGGGACCCTTTACTCAACTATGGCTACACCTTC
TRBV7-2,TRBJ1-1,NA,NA,CASSLDIRGLEAFF,TGTGCCAGCAGTTTAGATATTAGGGGACTTGAAGCTTTCTTT
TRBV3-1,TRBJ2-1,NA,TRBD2,CASSPPTSGHQNEQFF,TGTGCCAGCAGCCCTCCGACTAGCGGACACCAAAATGAGCAGTTCTTC
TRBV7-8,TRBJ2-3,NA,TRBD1,CISSRDRDTQYF,TGTATCAGCAGCAGGGACAGAGATACGCAGTATTTT
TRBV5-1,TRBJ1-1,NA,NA,CASSGGERNTEAFF,TGCGCCAGCAGCGGAGGGGAGAGGAACACTGAAGCTTTCTTT
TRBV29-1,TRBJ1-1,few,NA,CSAALNTEAFF,TGCAGCGCCGCACTGAACACTGAAGCTTTCTTT
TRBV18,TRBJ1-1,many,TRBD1,CASSEGQGNTEAFF,TGTGCCAGCTCAGAGGGACAGGGGAACACTGAAGCTTTCTTT
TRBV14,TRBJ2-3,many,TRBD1,CASSDRVTDTQYF,TGTGCCAGCAGTGACAGGGTCACAGATACGCAGTATTTT